These T cell receptor beta chains were read from a single sample in a study of blood T cell repertoires in COVID-19. Some clones are missing from TCRdb's copy, which holds only in-frame ones; the method was immunoSEQ multiplex PCR. The sample contains more than 300,000 clones, roughly 89% of which appear only once. The source material was PBMCs or T cells enriched from blood (not recorded which). These TCRs come from a woman aged 25 to 45 who had recovered from COVID-19. CDR3s include the opening cysteine and the closing phenylalanine or tryptophan. A D gene is named only where the DNA matches it firmly. The size field is filled for only some rows; it gives once, few, many or a size class.

15	NA	TRBV10-3	TRBJ2-2	NA	TGTGCCATCAGTGAGGGCGGGGGCTTGACCGGGGAGCTGTTTTTT	CAISEGGGLTGELFF
14	NA	TRBV10-3	TRBJ1-2	NA	TGTGCCATCAGTGAGGAGGGCCCGATATATGGCTACACCTTC	CAISEEGPIYGYTF
12	NA	TRBV2	TRBJ2-7	NA	TGTGCCAGCAGTGCCCGCAGGGTCGAGCAGTACTTC	CASSARRVEQYF
11	NA	TRBV3-1/TRBV3-2	TRBJ1-4	NA	TGTGCCAGCAGCCAAGACGGAAAACTGTTTTTT	CASSQDGKLFF
14	NA	TRBV3-1/TRBV3-2	TRBJ2-5	NA	TGTGCCAGCAGCCCTCTTGTTAGTTCACAGACCCAGTACTTC	CASSPLVSSQTQYF
15	NA	TRBV5-8	TRBJ1-5	NA	TGTGCCAGCAGCTTGGAAGGCGGACTCAATCAGCCCCAGCATTTT	CASSLEGGLNQPQHF
13	NA	TRBV5-6	TRBJ1-1	NA	TGTGCCAGCAGCGTCAGGGAGAACACTGAAGCTTTCTTT	CASSVRENTEAFF
16	NA	TRBV5-8	TRBJ2-2	TRBD2	TGTGCCAGCAGCTCCGGACTAGCGCCGAACACCGGGGAGCTGTTTTTT	CASSSGLAPNTGELFF
11	NA	TRBV2	TRBJ2-1	NA	TGTGCCAGCAGTGTTCGACAGACCCAGTTCTTC	CASSVRQTQFF
11	once	TRBV6-4	TRBJ2-4	NA	TGTGCCAGCAGTTGTATGGGCTTTGGGTACTTC	CASSCMGFGYF
14	NA	TRBV30	TRBJ2-2	TRBD2	TGTGCCTGGATTAGCGGGGGGAACACCGGGGAGCTGTTTTTT	CAWISGGNTGELFF
14	NA	TRBV27	TRBJ1-4	NA	TGTGCCAGCAGTCCGAACAGAGTACCTGAAAAACTGTTTTTT	CASSPNRVPEKLFF
13	NA	TRBV30	TRBJ1-4	NA	TGTGCCTGGAGTGTACAGCACGCTGAAAAACTGTTTTTT	CAWSVQHAEKLFF
15	once	TRBV6-6	TRBJ1-4	TRBD1	TGTGCCAGCAGTCCCCCGGGACAGGGGAATGAAAAACTGTTTTTT	CASSPPGQGNEKLFF
15	NA	TRBV12-5	TRBJ2-7	NA	TGTGCTAGTGGTTTGTCGCGCGCAGGGAGGTACGAGCAGTACTTC	CASGLSRAGRYEQYF
13	NA	TRBV6-5	TRBJ2-7	TRBD1	TGTGCCAGCTGGGACAGTGGTACCTACGAGCAGTACTTC	CASWDSGTYEQYF
15	few	TRBV6-5	TRBJ1-4	NA	TGTGCCAGCAGTTACTCAGGGGCAACTAATGAAAAACTGTTTTTT	CASSYSGATNEKLFF
19	NA	TRBV10-3	TRBJ2-1	NA	TGTGCCATCAGTGCTGGTGGACTTCAGATTAAGAGCTCCTACAATGAGCAGTTCTTC	CAISAGGLQIKSSYNEQFF
18	NA	TRBV19	TRBJ2-1	TRBD2	TGTGCCAGTAGGGGACCCGGACTAGCGGGACGATCCTACAATGAGCAGTTCTTC	CASRGPGLAGRSYNEQFF
15	NA	TRBV25-1	TRBJ2-7	NA	TGTGCCAGCGATAAACAGGGAGGGAGCTCCTACGAGCAGTACTTC	CASDKQGGSSYEQYF
14	NA	TRBV6-5	TRBJ1-2	NA	TGTGCCAGCAGTTACTCGCAGGGAAGCTATGGCTACACCTTC	CASSYSQGSYGYTF
13	once	TRBV28	TRBJ1-6	NA	TGTGCCAGCAACCTGTCAAGCAACTCACCCCTCCACTTT	CASNLSSNSPLHF
14	few	TRBV5-1	TRBJ1-5	NA	TGCGCCAGCAGCTTAGAGGGTTGGGGTCAGCCCCAGCATTTT	CASSLEGWGQPQHF